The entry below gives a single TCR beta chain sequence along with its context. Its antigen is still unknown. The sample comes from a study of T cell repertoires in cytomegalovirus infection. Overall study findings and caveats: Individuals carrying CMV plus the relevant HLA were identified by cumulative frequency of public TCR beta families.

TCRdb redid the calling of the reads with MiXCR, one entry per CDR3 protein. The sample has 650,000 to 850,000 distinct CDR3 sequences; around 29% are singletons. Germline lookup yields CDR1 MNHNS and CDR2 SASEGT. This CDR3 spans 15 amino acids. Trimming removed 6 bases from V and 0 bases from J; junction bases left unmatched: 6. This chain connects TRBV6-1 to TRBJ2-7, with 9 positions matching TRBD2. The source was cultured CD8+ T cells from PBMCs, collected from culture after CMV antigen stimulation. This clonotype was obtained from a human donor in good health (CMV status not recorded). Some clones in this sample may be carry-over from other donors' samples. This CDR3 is CASRDSGGLSYEQYV. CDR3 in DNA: TGTGCCAGCAGGGATAGCGGGGGCCTCTCCTACGAGCAGTACGTC.